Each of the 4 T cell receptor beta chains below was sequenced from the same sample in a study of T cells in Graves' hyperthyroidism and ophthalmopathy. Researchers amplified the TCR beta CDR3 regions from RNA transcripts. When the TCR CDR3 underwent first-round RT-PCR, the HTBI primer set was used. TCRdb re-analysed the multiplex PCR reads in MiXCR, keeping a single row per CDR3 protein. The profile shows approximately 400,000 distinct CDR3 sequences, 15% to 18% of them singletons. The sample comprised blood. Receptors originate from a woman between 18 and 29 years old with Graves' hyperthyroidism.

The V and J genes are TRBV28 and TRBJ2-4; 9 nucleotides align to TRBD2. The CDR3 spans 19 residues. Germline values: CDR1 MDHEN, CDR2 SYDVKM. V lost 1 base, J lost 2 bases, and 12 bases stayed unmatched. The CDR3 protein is CASSLFSNSGSRTKNIQYF. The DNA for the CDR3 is TGTGCCAGCAGTTTATTCTCTAATAGCGGGAGTAGAACCAAAAACATTCAGTACTTC. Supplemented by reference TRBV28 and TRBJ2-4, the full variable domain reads DVKVTQSSRYLVKRTGEKVFLECVQDMDHENMFWYRQDPGLGLRLIYFSYDVKMKEKGDIPEGYSVSREKKERFSLILESASTNQTSMYLCASSLFSNSGSRTKNIQYFGAGTRLSVL.

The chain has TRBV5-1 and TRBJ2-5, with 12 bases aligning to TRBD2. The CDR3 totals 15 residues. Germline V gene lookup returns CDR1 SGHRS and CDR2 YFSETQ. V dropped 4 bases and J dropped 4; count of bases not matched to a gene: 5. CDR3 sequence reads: CASSSLGLAGETQYF. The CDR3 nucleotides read TGCGCCAGCAGCAGTCTGGGACTAGCGGGAGAGACCCAGTACTTC.

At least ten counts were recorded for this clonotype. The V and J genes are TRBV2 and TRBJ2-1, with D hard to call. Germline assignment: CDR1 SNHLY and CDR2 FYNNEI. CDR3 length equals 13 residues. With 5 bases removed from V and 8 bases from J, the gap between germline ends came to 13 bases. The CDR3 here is CASSPFRGDEQFF. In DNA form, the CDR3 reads TGTGCCAGCAGTCCGTTTCGAGGCGATGAGCAGTTCTTC.

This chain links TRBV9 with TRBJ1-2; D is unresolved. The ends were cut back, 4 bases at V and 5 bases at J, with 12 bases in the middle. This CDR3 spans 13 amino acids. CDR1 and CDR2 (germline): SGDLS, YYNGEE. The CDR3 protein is CASSTPLRYGYTF. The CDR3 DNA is TGTGCCAGCAGCACCCCATTACGGTATGGCTACACCTTC.